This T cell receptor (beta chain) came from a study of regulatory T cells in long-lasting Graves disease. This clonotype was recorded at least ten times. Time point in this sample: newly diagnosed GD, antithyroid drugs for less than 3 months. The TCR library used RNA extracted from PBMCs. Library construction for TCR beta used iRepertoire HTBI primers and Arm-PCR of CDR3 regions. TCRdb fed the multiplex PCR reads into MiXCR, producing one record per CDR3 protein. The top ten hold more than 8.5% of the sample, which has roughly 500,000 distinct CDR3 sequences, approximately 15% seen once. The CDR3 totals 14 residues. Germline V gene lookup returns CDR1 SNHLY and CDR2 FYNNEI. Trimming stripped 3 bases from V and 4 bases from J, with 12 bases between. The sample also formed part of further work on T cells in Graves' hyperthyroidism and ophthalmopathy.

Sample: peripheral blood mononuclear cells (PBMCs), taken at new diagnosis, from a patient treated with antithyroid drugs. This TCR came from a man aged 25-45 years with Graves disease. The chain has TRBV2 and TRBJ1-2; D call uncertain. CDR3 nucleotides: TGTGCCAGCAGTGACAGATTTCAGTTCTATGGCTACACCTTC. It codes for CASSDRFQFYGYTF. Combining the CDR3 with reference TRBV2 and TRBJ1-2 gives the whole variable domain EPEVTQTPSHQVTQMGQEVILRCVPISNHLYFYWYRQILGQKVEFLVSFYNNEISEKSEIFDDQFSVERPDGSNFTLKIRSTKLEDSAMYFCASSDRFQFYGYTFGSGTRLTVV.